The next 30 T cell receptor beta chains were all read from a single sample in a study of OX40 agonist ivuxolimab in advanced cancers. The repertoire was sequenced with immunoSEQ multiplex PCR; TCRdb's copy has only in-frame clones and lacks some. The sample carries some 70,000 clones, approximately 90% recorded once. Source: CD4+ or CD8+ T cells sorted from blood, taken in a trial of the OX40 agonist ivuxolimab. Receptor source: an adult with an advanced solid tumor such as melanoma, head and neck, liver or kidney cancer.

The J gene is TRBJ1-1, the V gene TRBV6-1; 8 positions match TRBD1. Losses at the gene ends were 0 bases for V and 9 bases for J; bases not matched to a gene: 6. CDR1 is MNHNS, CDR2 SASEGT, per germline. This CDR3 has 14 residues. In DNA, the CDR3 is TGTGCCAGCAGTGAAGCCGTAGGGACAGGAAAAGCTTTCTTT. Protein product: CASSEAVGTGKAFF.

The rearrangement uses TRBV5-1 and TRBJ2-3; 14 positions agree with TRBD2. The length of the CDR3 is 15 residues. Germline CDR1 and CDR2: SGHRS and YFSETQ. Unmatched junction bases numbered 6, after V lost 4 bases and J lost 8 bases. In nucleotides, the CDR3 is TGCGCCAGCAGCCCTGGGACTAGCGGGGGTACTACGCAGTATTTT. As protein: CASSPGTSGGTTQYF. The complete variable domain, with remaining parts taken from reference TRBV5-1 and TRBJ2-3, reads KAGVTQTPRYLIKTRGQQVTLSCSPISGHRSVSWYQQTPGQGLQFLFEYFSETQRNKGNFPGRFSGRQFSNSRSEMNVSTLELGDSALYLCASSPGTSGGTTQYFGPGTRLTVL.

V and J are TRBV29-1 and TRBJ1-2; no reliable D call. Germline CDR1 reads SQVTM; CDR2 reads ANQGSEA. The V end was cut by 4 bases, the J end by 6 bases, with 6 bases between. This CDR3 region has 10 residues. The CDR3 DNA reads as TGCAGCGTTGGGAGCGATGGCTACACCTTC. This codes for CSVGSDGYTF.

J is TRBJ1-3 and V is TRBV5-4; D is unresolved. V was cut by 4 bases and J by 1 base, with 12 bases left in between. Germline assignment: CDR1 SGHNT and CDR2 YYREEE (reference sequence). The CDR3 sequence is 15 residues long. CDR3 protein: CASSAPGLSGNTIYF. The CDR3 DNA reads TGTGCCAGCAGCGCCCCGGGTCTTTCTGGAAACACCATATATTTT.

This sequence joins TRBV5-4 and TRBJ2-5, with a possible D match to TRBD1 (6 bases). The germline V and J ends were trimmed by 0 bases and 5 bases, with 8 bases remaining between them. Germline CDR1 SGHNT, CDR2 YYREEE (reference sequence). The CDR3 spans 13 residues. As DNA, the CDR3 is TGTGCCAGCAGCTTGGCAGGGGTGGAGACCCAGTACTTC. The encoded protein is CASSLAGVETQYF.

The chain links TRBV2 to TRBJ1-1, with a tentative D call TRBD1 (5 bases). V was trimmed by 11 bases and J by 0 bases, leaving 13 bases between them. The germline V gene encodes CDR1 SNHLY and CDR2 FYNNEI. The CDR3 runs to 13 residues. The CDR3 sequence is CACRRGLNTEAFF. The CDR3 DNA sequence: TGTGCCTGCCGGAGGGGCCTGAACACTGAAGCTTTCTTT.

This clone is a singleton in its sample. DNA of the CDR3: TGTGCCAGCAGTTTAGGACAGTATAGACCCCAGCATTTT. Its protein product is CASSLGQYRPQHF. This chain connects TRBV27 to TRBJ1-5; maybe TRBD1 (6 bases). Per germline, CDR1 MNHEY and CDR2 SMNVEV (reference sequence). V lost 2 bases to trimming and J lost 10 bases, with 12 bases between them. This CDR3 is 13 amino acids long.

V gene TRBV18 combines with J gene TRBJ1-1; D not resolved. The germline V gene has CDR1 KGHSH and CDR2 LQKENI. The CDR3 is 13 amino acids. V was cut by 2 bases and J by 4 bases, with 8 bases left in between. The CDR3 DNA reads TGTGCCAGCTCACCAGCTCAGAGCACTGAAGCTTTCTTT. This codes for CASSPAQSTEAFF.

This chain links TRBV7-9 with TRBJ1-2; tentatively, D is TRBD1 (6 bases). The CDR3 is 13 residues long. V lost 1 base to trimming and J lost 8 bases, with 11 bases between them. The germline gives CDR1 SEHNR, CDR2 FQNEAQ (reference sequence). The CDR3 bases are TGTGCCAGCAGCTTAGTACAGGGCGACGGCTACACCTTC. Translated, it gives CASSLVQGDGYTF. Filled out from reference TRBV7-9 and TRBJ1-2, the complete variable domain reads DTGVSQNPRHKITKRGQNVTFRCDPISEHNRLYWYRQTLGQGPEFLTYFQNEAQLEKSRLLSDRFSAERPKGSFSTLEIQRTEQGDSAMYLCASSLVQGDGYTFGSGTRLTVV.

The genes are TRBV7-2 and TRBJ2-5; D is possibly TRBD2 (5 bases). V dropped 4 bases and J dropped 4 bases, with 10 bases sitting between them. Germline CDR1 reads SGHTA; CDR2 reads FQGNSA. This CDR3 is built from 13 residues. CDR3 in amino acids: CASSYGIRETQYF. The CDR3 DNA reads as TGTGCCAGCAGCTACGGGATACGAGAGACCCAGTACTTC.

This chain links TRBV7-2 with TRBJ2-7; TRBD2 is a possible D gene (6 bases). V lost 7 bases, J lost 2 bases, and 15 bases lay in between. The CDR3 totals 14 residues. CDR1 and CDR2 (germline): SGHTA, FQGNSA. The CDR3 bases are TGTGCCAGCAACCTGAAAAGCGGGCCCTACGAGCAGTACTTC. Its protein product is CASNLKSGPYEQYF.

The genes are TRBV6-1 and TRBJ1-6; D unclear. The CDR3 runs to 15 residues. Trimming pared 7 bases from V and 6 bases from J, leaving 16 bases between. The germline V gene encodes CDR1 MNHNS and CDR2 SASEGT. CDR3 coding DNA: TGTGCCAGCAAAACCACCAATTTCGGTAATTCACCCCTCCACTTT. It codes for CASKTTNFGNSPLHF.

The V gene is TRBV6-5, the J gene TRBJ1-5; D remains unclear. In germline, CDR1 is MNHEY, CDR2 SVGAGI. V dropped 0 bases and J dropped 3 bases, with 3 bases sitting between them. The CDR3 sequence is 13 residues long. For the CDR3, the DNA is TGTGCCAGCAGTTACTCCTACAATCAGCCCCAGCATTTT. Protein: CASSYSYNQPQHF.

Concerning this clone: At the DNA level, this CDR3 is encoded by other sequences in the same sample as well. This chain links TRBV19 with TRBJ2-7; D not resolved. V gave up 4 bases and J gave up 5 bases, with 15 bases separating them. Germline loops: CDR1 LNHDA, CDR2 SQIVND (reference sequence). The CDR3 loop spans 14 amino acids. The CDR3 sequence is CASSNPGSEDEQYF. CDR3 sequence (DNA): TGTGCCAGTAGTAACCCTGGGTCCGAGGACGAGCAGTACTTC.

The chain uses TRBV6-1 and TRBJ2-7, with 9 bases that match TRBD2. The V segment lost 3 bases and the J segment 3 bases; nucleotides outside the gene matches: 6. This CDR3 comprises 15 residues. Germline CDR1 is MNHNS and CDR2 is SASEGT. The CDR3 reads CASSERGGDLYEQYF. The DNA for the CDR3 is TGTGCCAGCAGTGAGCGGGGGGGGGATCTCTACGAGCAGTACTTC.

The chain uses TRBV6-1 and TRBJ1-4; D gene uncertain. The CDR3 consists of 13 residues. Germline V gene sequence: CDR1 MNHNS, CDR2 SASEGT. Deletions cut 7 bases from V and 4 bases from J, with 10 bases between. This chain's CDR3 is CASMETVNEKLFF. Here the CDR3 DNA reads TGTGCCAGCATGGAAACAGTTAATGAAAAACTGTTTTTT.

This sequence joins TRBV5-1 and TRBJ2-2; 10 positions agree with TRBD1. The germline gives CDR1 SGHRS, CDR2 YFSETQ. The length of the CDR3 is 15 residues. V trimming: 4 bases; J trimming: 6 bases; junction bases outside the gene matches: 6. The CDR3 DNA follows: TGCGCCAGCAGCCCGTACGGACAGGGGGCCGGGGAGCTGTTTTTT. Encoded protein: CASSPYGQGAGELFF.

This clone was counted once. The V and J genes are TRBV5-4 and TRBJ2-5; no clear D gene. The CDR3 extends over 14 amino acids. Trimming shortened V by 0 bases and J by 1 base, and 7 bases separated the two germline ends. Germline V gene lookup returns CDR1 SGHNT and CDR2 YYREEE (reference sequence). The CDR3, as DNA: TGTGCCAGCAGCTTGGCTGGAGCCCAAGAGACCCAGTACTTC. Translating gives CASSLAGAQETQYF.

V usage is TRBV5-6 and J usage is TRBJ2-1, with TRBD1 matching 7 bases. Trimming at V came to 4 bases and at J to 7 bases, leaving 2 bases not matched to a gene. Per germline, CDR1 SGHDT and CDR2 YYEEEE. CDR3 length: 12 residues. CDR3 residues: CASSLTGNEQFF. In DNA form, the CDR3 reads TGTGCCAGCAGCCTGACAGGGAATGAGCAGTTCTTC. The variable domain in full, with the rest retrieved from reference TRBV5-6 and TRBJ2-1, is DAGVTQSPTHLIKTRGQQVTLRCSPKSGHDTVSWYQQALGQGPQFIFQYYEEEERQRGNFPDRFSGHQFPNYSSELNVNALLLGDSALYLCASSLTGNEQFFGPGTRLTVL.

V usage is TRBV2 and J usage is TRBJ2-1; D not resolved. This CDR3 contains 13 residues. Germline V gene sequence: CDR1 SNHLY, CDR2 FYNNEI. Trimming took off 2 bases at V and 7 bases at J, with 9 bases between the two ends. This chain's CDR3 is CASSESAINEQFF. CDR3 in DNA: TGTGCCAGCAGTGAATCAGCCATAAATGAGCAGTTCTTC.

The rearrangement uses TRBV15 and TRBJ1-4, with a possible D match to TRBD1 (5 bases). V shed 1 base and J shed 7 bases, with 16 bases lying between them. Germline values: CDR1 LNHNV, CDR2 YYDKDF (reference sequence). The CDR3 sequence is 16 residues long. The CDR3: CATSRGSGALVEKLFF. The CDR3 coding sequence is TGTGCCACCAGCAGAGGAAGTGGGGCATTGGTTGAAAAACTGTTTTTT. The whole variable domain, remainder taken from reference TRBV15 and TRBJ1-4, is DAMVIQNPRYQVTQFGKPVTLSCSQTLNHNVMYWYQQKSSQAPKLLFHYYDKDFNNEADTPDNFQSRRPNTSFCFLDIRSPGLGDTAMYLCATSRGSGALVEKLFFGSGTQLSVL.

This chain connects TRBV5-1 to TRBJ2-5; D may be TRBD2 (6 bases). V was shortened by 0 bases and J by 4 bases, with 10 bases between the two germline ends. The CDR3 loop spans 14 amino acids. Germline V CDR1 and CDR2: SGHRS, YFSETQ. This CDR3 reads CASSLEPGGETQYF. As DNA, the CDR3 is TGCGCCAGCAGCTTGGAACCCGGGGGAGAGACCCAGTACTTC.

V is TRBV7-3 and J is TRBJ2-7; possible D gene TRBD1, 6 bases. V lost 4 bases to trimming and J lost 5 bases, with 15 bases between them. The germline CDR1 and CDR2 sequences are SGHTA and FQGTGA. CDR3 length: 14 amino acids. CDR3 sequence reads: CASSSQGKMDEQYF. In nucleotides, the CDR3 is TGTGCCAGCAGCTCACAGGGTAAAATGGACGAGCAGTACTTC.

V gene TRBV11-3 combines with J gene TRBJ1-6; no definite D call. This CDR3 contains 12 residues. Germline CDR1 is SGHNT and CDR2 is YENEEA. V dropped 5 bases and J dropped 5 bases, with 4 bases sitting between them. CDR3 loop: CASSTNNSPLHF. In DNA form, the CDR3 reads TGTGCCAGCAGCACTAATAATTCACCCCTCCACTTT.

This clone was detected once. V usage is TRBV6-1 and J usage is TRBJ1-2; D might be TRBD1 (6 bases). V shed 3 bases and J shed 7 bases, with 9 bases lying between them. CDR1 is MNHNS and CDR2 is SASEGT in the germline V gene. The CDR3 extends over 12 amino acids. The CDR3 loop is CASSERQAGYTF. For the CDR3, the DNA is TGTGCCAGCAGTGAGCGACAGGCTGGCTACACCTTC.

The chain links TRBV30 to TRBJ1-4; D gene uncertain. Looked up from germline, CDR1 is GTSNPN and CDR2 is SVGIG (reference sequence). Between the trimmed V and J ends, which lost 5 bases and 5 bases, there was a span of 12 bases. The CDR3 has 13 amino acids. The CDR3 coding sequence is TGTGCCTGGGAAAGGGAAACAAATGAAAAACTGTTTTTT. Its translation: CAWERETNEKLFF.

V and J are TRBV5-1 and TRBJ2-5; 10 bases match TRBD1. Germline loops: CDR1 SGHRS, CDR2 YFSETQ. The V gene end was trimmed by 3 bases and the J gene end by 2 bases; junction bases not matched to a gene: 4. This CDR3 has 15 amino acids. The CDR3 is CASSSGDRGQETQYF. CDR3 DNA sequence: TGCGCCAGCAGCTCTGGGGACAGGGGACAAGAGACCCAGTACTTC.

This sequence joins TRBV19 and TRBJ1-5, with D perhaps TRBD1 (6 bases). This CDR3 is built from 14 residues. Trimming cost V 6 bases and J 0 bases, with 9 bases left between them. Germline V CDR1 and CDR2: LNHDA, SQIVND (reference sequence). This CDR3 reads CASRLGASNQPQHF. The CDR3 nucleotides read TGTGCCAGTAGGCTGGGGGCTAGCAATCAGCCCCAGCATTTT.

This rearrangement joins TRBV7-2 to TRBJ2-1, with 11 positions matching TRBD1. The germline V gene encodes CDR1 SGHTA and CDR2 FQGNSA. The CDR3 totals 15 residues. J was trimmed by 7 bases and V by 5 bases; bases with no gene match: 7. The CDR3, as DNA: TGTGCCAGCAGCAGGGGACAGGGGGGTGGTAATGAGCAGTTCTTC. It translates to CASSRGQGGGNEQFF.

This chain's CDR3 is CASSLTGTGSYEQYF. For the CDR3, the DNA is TGCGCCAGCAGCTTAACCGGGACAGGCTCCTACGAGCAGTACTTC. The chain links TRBV5-1 to TRBJ2-7, with 8 bases that match TRBD1. Germline assignment: CDR1 SGHRS and CDR2 YFSETQ. The CDR3 contains 15 residues. J was trimmed by 0 bases and V by 2 bases; bases with no gene match: 4. The full variable domain, completed using reference TRBV5-1 and TRBJ2-7, is KAGVTQTPRYLIKTRGQQVTLSCSPISGHRSVSWYQQTPGQGLQFLFEYFSETQRNKGNFPGRFSGRQFSNSRSEMNVSTLELGDSALYLCASSLTGTGSYEQYFGPGTRLTVT.